These T cell receptor beta chains were read from a single sample in a study of cytomegalovirus exposure and HLA in healthy donors. The protocol was immunoSEQ multiplex PCR, while the TCRdb copy is restricted to in-frame clones and leaves out a portion. Counted here are about 100,000 clones, about four fifths occurring once; the ten biggest clones make up 3.5% to 5%. Material: PBMCs. These receptors all come from a female donor in good health and CMV-seropositive. The CDR3 runs from the conserved cysteine through the conserved F or W. D genes are given only for firm matches. Some rows have no size entry. The others give once, few or many, or a class for an expanded clone.

j_call v_call d_call clone_size cdr3_aa cdr3_nt
TRBJ2-3 TRBV9 TRBD2 NA CASSVVAGGHTDTQYF TGTGCCAGCAGCGTAGTGGCGGGGGGACACACAGATACGCAGTATTTT
TRBJ2-2 TRBV7-2 NA NA CASSARGSQNTGELFF TGTGCCAGCAGCGCGAGAGGTAGTCAGAACACCGGGGAGCTGTTTTTT
TRBJ2-7 TRBV9 TRBD1 NA CASSVDRASYEQYF TGTGCCAGCAGCGTGGACAGGGCCTCCTACGAGCAGTACTTC
TRBJ2-7 TRBV6-5 NA NA CASSLPGHPYEQYF TGTGCCAGCAGTTTACCGGGACACCCTTACGAGCAGTACTTC
TRBJ2-2 TRBV30 NA few CAWRETGLRAGELFF TGTGCCTGGAGGGAAACAGGTTTAAGGGCCGGGGAGCTGTTTTTT
TRBJ2-7 TRBV18 NA NA CASSPPVWERSYEQYF TGTGCCAGCTCACCCCCCGTGTGGGAGCGCTCCTACGAGCAGTACTTC
TRBJ2-3 TRBV6-1 TRBD2 NA CASSGTSGGADTQYF TGTGCCAGCAGTGGGACTAGCGGGGGGGCGGATACGCAGTATTTT
TRBJ2-1 TRBV27 TRBD1 NA CASSPKGARGNEQFF TGTGCCAGCAGTCCAAAGGGGGCCCGAGGCAATGAGCAGTTCTTC
TRBJ1-5 TRBV4-2 NA once CASSQGGRHYYRRHF TGTGCCAGCAGCCAAGGGGGCCGGCATTATTACCGACGACATTTT
TRBJ2-1 TRBV11-2 TRBD1 NA CASSLESGGSYNEQFF TGTGCCAGCAGCTTAGAGTCAGGGGGTTCCTACAATGAGCAGTTCTTC
TRBJ1-4 TRBV2 TRBD1 NA CASSRDREWTNEKLFF TGTGCCAGCAGCCGGGACAGGGAGTGGACTAATGAAAAACTGTTTTTT
TRBJ1-2 TRBV11-2 NA NA CASTHPGLANYGYTF TGTGCCAGCACACATCCAGGGTTGGCTAACTATGGCTACACCTTC
TRBJ1-2 TRBV5-4 NA NA CASSLEGPATYGYTF TGTGCCAGCAGCTTGGAGGGGCCAGCCACCTATGGCTACACCTTC
TRBJ1-2 TRBV6-4 NA few CASSVPNRRGYTF TGTGCCAGCAGTGTGCCGAACAGGCGTGGCTACACCTTC
TRBJ2-5 TRBV10-3 NA NA CAISESAGQETQYF TGTGCCATCAGTGAGTCCGCAGGTCAAGAGACCCAGTACTTC
TRBJ1-1 TRBV19 NA NA CASSIRQAEAFF TGTGCCAGTAGTATAAGACAGGCGGAAGCTTTCTTT
TRBJ2-2 TRBV11-2 TRBD1 few CASLPGGLGELFF TGTGCCAGCTTACCAGGGGGCTTGGGGGAGCTGTTTTTT
TRBJ1-1 TRBV5-1 TRBD1 NA CASMAGTGVTEAFF TGCGCCAGCATGGCCGGGACAGGGGTCACTGAAGCTTTCTTT
TRBJ2-5 TRBV9 TRBD1 once CASSVEGQGAKETQYF TGTGCCAGCAGCGTAGAGGGACAGGGGGCTAAAGAGACCCAGTACTTC
TRBJ2-2 TRBV7-9 NA NA CASSFGGGTGELFF TGTGCCAGCAGCTTTGGTGGGGGGACCGGGGAGCTGTTTTTT
TRBJ2-5 TRBV19 TRBD2 NA CASGDYLRETQYF TGTGCCAGTGGGGACTACCTTAGGGAGACCCAGTACTTC
TRBJ2-7 TRBV7-2 TRBD2 NA CASSLYRTSGYEQYF TGTGCCAGCAGCTTATATAGGACTAGCGGTTACGAGCAGTACTTC
TRBJ1-4 TRBV12-5 NA NA CASRGLTNEKLFF TGTGCTAGTAGGGGACTCACTAATGAAAAACTGTTTTTT